Presented here are 17 T cell receptor beta chains from one specimen sequenced in a study of PD-L1 blockade in urothelial cancer. The data were produced by immunoSEQ multiplex PCR, yet TCRdb's version contains in-frame clones alone and is incomplete. The sample carries about 100,000 clones, around 90% recorded once. The source material was PBMCs, sampled around atezolizumab (anti-PD-L1) treatment. The receptors were gathered from a woman of 80 years or more with urothelial cancer.

The J gene is TRBJ2-7, the V gene TRBV7-2; weak D call: TRBD2 (7 bases). Germline CDR1 is SGHTA and CDR2 is FQGNSA. V was shortened by 1 base and J by 5 bases, with 18 bases between the two germline ends. The CDR3 totals 16 residues. This CDR3 reads CASSLVFWGGVHEQYF. The CDR3 DNA reads TGTGCCAGCAGCTTAGTCTTTTGGGGGGGCGTCCACGAGCAGTACTTC.

The gene calls are TRBV7-9 and TRBJ2-7; 8 nucleotides align to TRBD1. V gave up 4 bases and J gave up 5 bases; unmatched junction bases: 4. The CDR3 has 13 amino acids. CDR1 SEHNR and CDR2 FQNEAQ come from the germline V gene (reference sequence). In nucleotides, the CDR3 is TGTGCCAGCAGCTCCCAGGGGGCTCACGAGCAGTACTTC. It translates to CASSSQGAHEQYF.

The V call is TRBV27, the J call TRBJ2-7; 12 bases are a match to TRBD1. From germline, CDR1 is MNHEY and CDR2 SMNVEV (reference sequence). V lost 2 bases and J lost 7; bases outside the gene matches: 6. The CDR3 extends over 15 amino acids. The CDR3 sequence: CASSLSRDRGLEQYF. DNA of the CDR3: TGTGCCAGCAGTTTAAGCCGGGACAGGGGGCTTGAGCAGTACTTC.

The V and J genes are TRBV29-1 and TRBJ2-5; D is unclear. Trimming shortened V by 1 base and J by 5 bases, and 8 bases separated the two germline ends. CDR3 length equals 12 residues. Germline lookup yields CDR1 SQVTM and CDR2 ANQGSEA. In nucleotides, the CDR3 is TGCAGCGTTGAAGCTAGTCGGGAGACCCAGTACTTC. It is translated as CSVEASRETQYF.

The sample holds one count of this clone. This chain uses TRBV6-1 with TRBJ2-7; maybe TRBD2 (6 bases). Between the trimmed V and J ends, which lost 3 bases and 0 bases, there was a span of 9 bases. Germline lookup yields CDR1 MNHNS and CDR2 SASEGT. This CDR3 is built from 14 residues. The DNA of the CDR3 is TGTGCCAGCAGTGACGGGGACTCCTCCTACGAGCAGTACTTC. Protein sequence: CASSDGDSSYEQYF.

The rearrangement joins TRBV30 to TRBJ1-4; 9 nucleotides agree with TRBD1. V gave up 3 bases and J gave up 6 bases; unmatched junction bases: 2. CDR3 size: 13 residues. CDR1 is GTSNPN, CDR2 SVGIG, per germline (reference sequence). The CDR3: CAWRGTGYEKLFF. The CDR3, as DNA: TGTGCCTGGAGGGGGACAGGGTATGAAAAACTGTTTTTT. Combining the CDR3 with reference TRBV30 and TRBJ1-4 gives the whole variable domain SQTIHQWPATLVQPVGSPLSLECTVEGTSNPNLYWYRQAAGRGLQLLFYSVGIGQISSEVPQNLSASRPQDRQFILSSKKLLLSDSGFYLCAWRGTGYEKLFFGSGTQLSVL.

This rearrangement joins TRBV6-6 to TRBJ2-1, with no clear D. The CDR3 runs to 13 residues. CDR1 MNHNY and CDR2 SVGAGI come from the germline V gene (reference sequence). V was trimmed by 6 bases and J by 8 bases, leaving 14 bases between them. CDR3 amino acids: CASRPEYTHEQFF. CDR3 DNA sequence: TGTGCCAGCAGACCGGAGTATACGCATGAGCAGTTCTTC.

The rearrangement joins TRBV14 to TRBJ2-1; D gene unclear. Between the trimmed V and J ends, which lost 1 base and 9 bases, there was a span of 16 bases. Germline CDR1 reads SGHDN; CDR2 reads FVKESK. The CDR3 contains 15 residues. DNA for the CDR3: TGTGCCAGCAGCCAAGCCCCCTTCGGTGAAAGTGAGCAGTTCTTC. This translates into CASSQAPFGESEQFF.

The chain has TRBV2 and TRBJ2-4, with a possible D match to TRBD1 (6 bases). The CDR3 extends over 16 amino acids. Deletions cut 0 bases from V and 5 bases from J, with 14 bases between. Germline CDR1 reads SNHLY; CDR2 reads FYNNEI. The CDR3 region is CASSEAPDGGQNIQYF. The CDR3 DNA reads TGTGCCAGCAGTGAAGCCCCGGATGGGGGCCAAAACATTCAGTACTTC.

This clone was recorded only once. CDR3 protein: CASSPASASGTLRNIQYF. CDR3 nucleotides: TGTGCCAGCAGCCCCGCTAGTGCTAGCGGGACCCTAAGGAACATTCAGTACTTC. V usage is TRBV5-6 and J usage is TRBJ2-4, with 9 nucleotides matching TRBD2. The CDR3 consists of 18 residues. The trim removed 4 bases at V and 7 bases at J, leaving 18 bases unmatched. CDR1 and CDR2 from the germline V gene are SGHDT and YYEEEE.

The chain is built from TRBV6-5 and TRBJ2-3; tentative D call: TRBD2 (6 bases). CDR1 and CDR2 (germline): MNHEY, SVGAGI. V lost 2 bases and J 3 bases, leaving 9 bases between the germline ends. The CDR3 runs to 14 residues. CDR3 nucleotides: TGTGCCAGCAGTTACCGGCTAGCGACAGATACGCAGTATTTT. This codes for CASSYRLATDTQYF.

V gene TRBV6-1 combines with J gene TRBJ1-5; D gene ambiguous. Germline V CDR1 and CDR2: MNHNS, SASEGT. V gave up 3 bases and J gave up 0 bases, with 6 bases separating them. The CDR3 has 14 residues. DNA of the CDR3: TGTGCCAGCAGTGACGGGTATAGCAATCAGCCCCAGCATTTT. Encoded protein: CASSDGYSNQPQHF.

The CDR3 loop is CASSLDRGPSYEQYF. DNA for the CDR3: TGTGCCAGCAGCTTAGACAGGGGGCCATCCTACGAGCAGTACTTC. The rearrangement joins TRBV11-3 to TRBJ2-7; TRBD1 matches at 8 bases. The J segment lost 1 base and the V segment lost 0 bases, leaving 2 bases of the junction unmatched. CDR1 and CDR2 from the germline V gene are SGHNT and YENEEA. The CDR3 contains 15 residues.

The gene calls are TRBV5-1 and TRBJ2-1; D is ambiguous. V shed 0 bases and J shed 6 bases, with 7 bases lying between them. The CDR3 is 13 residues long. Germline lookup yields CDR1 SGHRS and CDR2 YFSETQ. The DNA of the CDR3 is TGCGCCAGCAGCTTGGCTGTTTCCAATGAGCAGTTCTTC. Amino acid sequence: CASSLAVSNEQFF.

The chain links TRBV2 to TRBJ2-1; 13 nucleotides match TRBD2. Germline V gene sequence: CDR1 SNHLY, CDR2 FYNNEI. This CDR3 spans 15 amino acids. J lost 2 bases, V lost 6 bases, and 1 base had no gene match. The CDR3 DNA sequence: TGTGCCAGCAGGGGGACTAGCGGGACCTACAATGAGCAGTTCTTC. This translates into CASRGTSGTYNEQFF.

This chain joins TRBV9 and TRBJ2-3, with 12 bases that match TRBD2. V lost 0 bases, J lost 10 bases, and 12 bases stayed unmatched. Germline CDR1 reads SGDLS; CDR2 reads YYNGEE. CDR3 length: 17 amino acids. The CDR3 loop reads CASSVVGTSGPQGAQYF. The DNA of the CDR3 is TGTGCCAGCAGCGTAGTCGGGACTAGCGGGCCTCAGGGGGCGCAGTATTTT.

The gene calls are TRBV9 and TRBJ1-1, with a weak D call TRBD1 (5 bases). CDR3 length: 15 amino acids. Germline CDR1 reads SGDLS; CDR2 reads YYNGEE. Trimming left V 0 bases short and J 5 bases short, with 14 bases between. The CDR3 is CASSVGAREGTEAFF. Written as DNA, the CDR3 is TGTGCCAGCAGCGTAGGTGCCAGGGAAGGGACTGAAGCTTTCTTT.